Detailed here is one T cell receptor beta chain. What it binds is not known. The CDR3 runs to 14 residues. Germline lookup yields CDR1 MGHRA and CDR2 YSYEKL. V was cut by 6 bases and J by 3 bases, with 12 bases left in between. The data were taken from a study of cytomegalovirus exposure and HLA in healthy donors. The donors belonged to the roughly 120-subject validation cohort, separate from the roughly 700-subject first cohort. Findings and caveats of the study: According to a later analysis, TCR clusters from the first cohort tended to co-occur in the 120 or so validation repertoires. The authors confirmed in vitro that three CMV-associated chains were specific for CMV antigens.

The table came from immunoSEQ multiplex PCR; TCRdb's copy has only in-frame clones and leaves some out. This table has over 200,000 clones, almost 90% appearing once. The material sequenced was PBMCs. V and J are TRBV4-1 and TRBJ1-5, with TRBD1 as a possible D gene (6 bases). This clonotype was sampled from a woman under 30 in good health and CMV-seronegative. As DNA, the CDR3 is TGCGCCAGCAGTCAACAGGGTACCAATCAGCCCCAGCATTTT. Protein sequence: CASSQQGTNQPQHF.